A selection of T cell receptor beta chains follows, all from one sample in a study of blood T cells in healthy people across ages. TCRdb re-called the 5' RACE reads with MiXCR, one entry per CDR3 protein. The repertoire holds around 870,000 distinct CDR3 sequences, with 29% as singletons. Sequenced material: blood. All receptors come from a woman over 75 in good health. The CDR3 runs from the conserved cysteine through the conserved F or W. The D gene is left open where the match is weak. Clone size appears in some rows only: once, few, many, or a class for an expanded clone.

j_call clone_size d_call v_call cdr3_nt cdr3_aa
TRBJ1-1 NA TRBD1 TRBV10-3 TGTGCCATCAGAGAGTCTAGATCAGGGGGCAGGACTGAAGCTTTCTTT CAIRESRSGGRTEAFF
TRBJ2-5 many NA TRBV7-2 TGTGCCAGCAGCGACCCTCAGGAGACCCAGTACTTC CASSDPQETQYF
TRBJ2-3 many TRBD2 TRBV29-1 TGCAGCGGGAGGACTAGCTGGACAGATACGCAGTATTTT CSGRTSWTDTQYF
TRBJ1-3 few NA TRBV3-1 TGTGCCAGCAGCCGGAATCCAGATCGACGCTCTGGAAACACCATATATTTT CASSRNPDRRSGNTIYF
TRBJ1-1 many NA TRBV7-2 TGTGCCAGCAGCTTAATGGAGAACACTGAAGCTTTCTTT CASSLMENTEAFF
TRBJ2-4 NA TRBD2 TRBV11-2 TGTGCCAGCAGCCTGGGACTAGCGAGATGTGGGGAGCAGTACTTC CASSLGLARCGEQYF
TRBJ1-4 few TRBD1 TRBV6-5 TGTGCCAGCAGATTACAGGGGGGGAATAATGAAAAACTGTTTTTT CASRLQGGNNEKLFF
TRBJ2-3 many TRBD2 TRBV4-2 TGTGCCAGCAGAGGACTAGCGGGGGGCACAGATACGCAGTATTTT CASRGLAGGTDTQYF
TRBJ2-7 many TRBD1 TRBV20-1 TGCAGTGCTAGAGACCCCTTGGGGACAGGGTTATACGAGCAGTACTTC CSARDPLGTGLYEQYF
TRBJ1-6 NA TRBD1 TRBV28 TGTGCCAGCAGTCCGGGGACAGGCGGCTATAATTCACCCCTCCACTTT CASSPGTGGYNSPLHF
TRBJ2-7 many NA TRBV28 TGTGCCAGCAGTTTAAGTCCGGACTACGAGCAGTACTTC CASSLSPDYEQYF
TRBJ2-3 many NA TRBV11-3 TGTGCCAGCAGCCTCACAGGGAGGGTCGGAGGAGATACGCAGTATTTT CASSLTGRVGGDTQYF
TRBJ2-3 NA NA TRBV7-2 TGTGCCAGCAGCTTAGCCGTAACTAGCACAGATACGCAGTATTTT CASSLAVTSTDTQYF
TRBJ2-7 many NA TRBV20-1 TGCAGTGCTAGAGATCGGCAGGGCCACAACGAGCAGTACTTC CSARDRQGHNEQYF
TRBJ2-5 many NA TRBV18 TGTGCCAGCTCACCAAACCCAGGGCCCCGGGGAAGAGAGACCCAGTACTTC CASSPNPGPRGRETQYF
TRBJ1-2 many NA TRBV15 TGTGCCACCAGCAGAGTAGGGTCCGGCTATGGCTACACCTTC CATSRVGSGYGYTF
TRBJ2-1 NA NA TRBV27 TGTGCCAGCAAGGGAGTTTACAATGAGCAGTTCTTC CASKGVYNEQFF
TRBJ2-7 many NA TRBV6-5 TGTGCCAGCAGTTACAGTACAGGGCAACACTACGAGCAGTACTTC CASSYSTGQHYEQYF
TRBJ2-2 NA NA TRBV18 TGTGCCAGCTCACCAGTACACCCGAACACCGGGGAGCTGTTTTTT CASSPVHPNTGELFF
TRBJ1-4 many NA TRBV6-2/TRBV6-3 TGTGCCAGCAGTACGACTCAGAAACTGTTTTTT CASSTTQKLFF
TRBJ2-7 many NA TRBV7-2 TGTGCCAGCAGCTTAGAAATGAGGGGGGAGCAGTACTTC CASSLEMRGEQYF
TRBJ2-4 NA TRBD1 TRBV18 TGTGCCAGCTCACCGGACAGGGTGATGGACCTAGCCAAAAACATTCAGTACTTC CASSPDRVMDLAKNIQYF
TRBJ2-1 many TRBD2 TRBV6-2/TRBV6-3 TGTGCCAGCAGACCGAGCGGGGCCGCTTACAATGAGCAGTTCTTC CASRPSGAAYNEQFF
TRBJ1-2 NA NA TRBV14 TGTGCCGGCAGCCCGAATTGGGGCTACACCTTC CAGSPNWGYTF
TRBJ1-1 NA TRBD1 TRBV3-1 TGTGCCAGCAGCCAAGGGACAGGGGATTTTACTGAAGCTTTCTTT CASSQGTGDFTEAFF
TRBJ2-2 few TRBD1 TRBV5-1 TGCGCCAGCAGCTCCCCTGACAGGGGGGGGCGCGGGGAGCTGTTTTTT CASSSPDRGGRGELFF
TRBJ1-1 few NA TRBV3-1 TGTGCCAGCAGCCAAGCAACCCGCGAAGCTTTCTTT CASSQATREAFF
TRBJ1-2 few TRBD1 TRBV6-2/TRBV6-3 TGTGCCAGCAGTTCGGCAGGGGGTGGCTACACCTTC CASSSAGGGYTF
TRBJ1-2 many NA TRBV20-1 TGCAGTGCTCCAACCTCACCCGGGAACTATGGCTACACCTTC CSAPTSPGNYGYTF
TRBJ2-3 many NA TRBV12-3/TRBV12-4 TGTGCCAGCATCCTAGCGCAGGGGGATACGCAGTATTTT CASILAQGDTQYF
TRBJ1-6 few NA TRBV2 TGTGCCAGCAGTGAAGAGAACGGCAATTCACCCCTCCACTTT CASSEENGNSPLHF
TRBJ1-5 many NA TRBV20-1 TGCAGTGCCCGGGCGGGAGCAGTTAGAAATCAGCCCCAGCATTTT CSARAGAVRNQPQHF
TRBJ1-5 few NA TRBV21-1 TGTGCCAGCAGCGACGAAGACAGGGGGAGCAATCAGCCCCAGCATTTT CASSDEDRGSNQPQHF
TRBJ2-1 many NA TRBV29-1 TGCAGCGTTGAACTGCTGGGAGTCGTTGTGTCCGAGCAGTTCTTC CSVELLGVVVSEQFF
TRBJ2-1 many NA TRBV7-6 TGTGCCAGCAGCCCCTACGGGGTTAGCTCCTACAATGAGCAGTTCTTC CASSPYGVSSYNEQFF
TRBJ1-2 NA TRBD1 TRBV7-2 TGTGCCAGCAGCGAACCCACCCGGGCTTTACAGGGGGCTAGTGGAGATGGCTACACCTTC CASSEPTRALQGASGDGYTF
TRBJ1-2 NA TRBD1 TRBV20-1 TGCAGTGCTAGGTGGGACAGAAACTATGGCTACACCTTC CSARWDRNYGYTF
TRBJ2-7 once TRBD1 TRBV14 TGTGCCAGCAGCCAAACCCAAGGGACAGGGGAATCCTACGAGCAGTACTTC CASSQTQGTGESYEQYF
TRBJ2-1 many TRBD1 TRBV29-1 TGCAGCGCCACTTTGGGACAGGGGGCTTCTGAGCAGTTCTTC CSATLGQGASEQFF
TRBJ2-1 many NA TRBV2 TGTGCCAGCAAGGGGGACGGATACAATGAGCAGTTCTTC CASKGDGYNEQFF
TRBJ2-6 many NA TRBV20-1 TGCAGTGCTAGCCATTACTCTGGGGCCAACGTCCTGACTTTC CSASHYSGANVLTF
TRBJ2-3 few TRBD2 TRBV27 TGTGCCGGCAAGCGAGCGGGGGTACGCACAGATACGCAGTATTTT CAGKRAGVRTDTQYF
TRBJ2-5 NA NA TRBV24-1 TGTGCCACCAGCGAGGACCGGTACCAAGAGACCCAGTACTTC CATSEDRYQETQYF
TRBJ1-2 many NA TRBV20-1 TGCAGTGCTTTGACAGACAACTATGGCTACACCTTC CSALTDNYGYTF
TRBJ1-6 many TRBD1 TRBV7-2 TGTGCCAGCAGCTCTCCGACAGGGCGTAATTCACCCCTCCACTTT CASSSPTGRNSPLHF
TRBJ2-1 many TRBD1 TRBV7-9 TGTGCCAGCAGCGCTCCACCGGGACAGGCCTACAATGAGCAGTTCTTC CASSAPPGQAYNEQFF
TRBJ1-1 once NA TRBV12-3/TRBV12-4 TGTGCCAGCAGTTTGGGGTTTGCAGGAACCACTGAAGCTTTCTTT CASSLGFAGTTEAFF
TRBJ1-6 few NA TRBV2 TGTGCCAGCAGCCGCGACGGGGTTTATTCACCCCTCCACTTT CASSRDGVYSPLHF
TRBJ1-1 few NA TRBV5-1 TGCGCCAGCAGACCCGCGGTTGTCCGGCGTACTGAAGCTTTCTTT CASRPAVVRRTEAFF
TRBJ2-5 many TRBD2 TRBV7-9 TGTGCCAGCAGCCTCAGACTAGCGGGGTCAGAGACCCAGTACTTC CASSLRLAGSETQYF
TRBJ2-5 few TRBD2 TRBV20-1 TGCAGTGCTTCTAGCGGGGGGGCTAGTCAGGAGACCCAGTACTTC CSASSGGASQETQYF
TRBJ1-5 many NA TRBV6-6 TGTGCCAGCAGTTACTCGGGAATTCAGCCCCAGCATTTT CASSYSGIQPQHF
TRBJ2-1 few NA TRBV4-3 TGCGCCAGCAGCCAAGGGGGGGAAACCTGGGATGAGCAGTTCTTC CASSQGGETWDEQFF
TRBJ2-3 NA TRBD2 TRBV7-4 TGTGCCAGCAGCGCAACGACTAGCGGGGGGGCCGATACGCAGTATTTT CASSATTSGGADTQYF
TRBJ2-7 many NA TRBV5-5 TGTGCCAGCAGCTTCGGGGAAACCTACGAGCAGTACTTC CASSFGETYEQYF